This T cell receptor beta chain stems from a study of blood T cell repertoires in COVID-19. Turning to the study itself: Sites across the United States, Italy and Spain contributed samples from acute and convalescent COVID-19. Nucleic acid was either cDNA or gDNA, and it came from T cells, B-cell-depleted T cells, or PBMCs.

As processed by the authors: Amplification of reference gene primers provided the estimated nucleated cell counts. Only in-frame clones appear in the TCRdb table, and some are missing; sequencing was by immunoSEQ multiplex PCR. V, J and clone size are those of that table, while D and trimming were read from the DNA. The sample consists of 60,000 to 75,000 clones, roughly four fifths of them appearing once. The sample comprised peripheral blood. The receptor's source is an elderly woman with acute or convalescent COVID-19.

The CDR3 bases are TGTGCCAGCAGCACCGGGACTAGGGGCGAGCAGTACTTC. Amino acids: CASSTGTRGEQYF. The chain combines TRBV12-3 or TRBV12-4 with TRBJ2-7; the match to TRBD2 covers 8 bases. The V and J ends lost 6 bases and 6 bases, in that order; junction bases with no gene match: 7. The CDR3 runs to 13 residues.